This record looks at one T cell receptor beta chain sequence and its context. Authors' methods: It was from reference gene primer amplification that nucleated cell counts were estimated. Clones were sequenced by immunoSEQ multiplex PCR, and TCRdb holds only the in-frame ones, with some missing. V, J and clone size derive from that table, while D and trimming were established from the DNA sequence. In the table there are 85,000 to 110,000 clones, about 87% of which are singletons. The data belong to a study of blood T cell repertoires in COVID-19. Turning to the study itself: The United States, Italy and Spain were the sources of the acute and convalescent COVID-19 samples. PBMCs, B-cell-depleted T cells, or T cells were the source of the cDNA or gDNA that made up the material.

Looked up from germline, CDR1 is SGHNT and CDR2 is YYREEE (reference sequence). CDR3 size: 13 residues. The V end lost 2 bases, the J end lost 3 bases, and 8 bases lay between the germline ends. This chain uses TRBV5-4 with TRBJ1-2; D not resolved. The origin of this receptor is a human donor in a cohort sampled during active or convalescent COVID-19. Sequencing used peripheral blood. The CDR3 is CASSFAPDYGYTF. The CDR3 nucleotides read TGTGCCAGCAGCTTTGCACCAGACTATGGCTACACCTTC. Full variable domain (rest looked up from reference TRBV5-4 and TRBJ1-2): ETGVTQSPTHLIKTRGQQVTLRCSSQSGHNTVSWYQQALGQGPQFIFQYYREEENGRGNFPPRFSGLQFPNYSSELNVNALELDDSALYLCASSFAPDYGYTFGSGTRLTVV.